The clone carrying this TCR beta chain showed up just a few times. TCRdb fed the PCR reads into MiXCR, producing one record per CDR3 protein. The sample lists about 9,200 distinct CDR3 sequences, approximately 26% occurring once. The CDR3 loop spans 13 amino acids. CDR1 is MRHNA, CDR2 SNTAGT, per germline. Trimming took 8 bases from V and 4 from J, leaving 12 bases between them. These data belong to a study of immune characterization of retroperitoneal liposarcoma. This rearrangement joins TRBV6-4 to TRBJ2-1, with D uncertain. The sequenced material came from tumor tissue. The source of this sequence is a female donor with retroperitoneal liposarcoma. The CDR3 coding sequence is TGTGCCAGCGCGGCAGCAGGTTACAATGAGCAGTTCTTC. It is translated as CASAAAGYNEQFF.